Included here is one TCR beta chain sequence, with context. The antigen remains undetermined. CDR3 length equals 13 residues. Trimming shortened V by 6 bases and J by 4 bases, and 10 bases separated the two germline ends. Germline V gene lookup returns CDR1 SNHLY and CDR2 FYNNEI. The sample belongs to a study of post-analysis software for immune sequencing data. On the study more broadly: Relapsing-remitting, secondary progressive and progressive-relapsing forms of multiple sclerosis all featured among disease courses. General study points: There were roughly 5 TRBV segments more frequent in patients than controls, and TRBV5-6, TRBV5-1 and TRBV20-1 were among them. Co-batched samples clustered tightly together by F measure. Normalized Chao1 diversity in multiple sclerosis patients fell significantly below that of controls.

Presence of unique molecular identifiers characterized the TCR beta cDNA libraries. cDNA molecules numbering roughly 0.5 million came from around 0.96 to 9.9 million T cells. Using its own MiXCR run on the PCR reads, TCRdb lists one record per CDR3 protein. This sample carries hundreds of thousands of distinct CDR3 sequences, 55% to 70% of them seen once, and the ten largest clones take around 11%. The chain has TRBV2 and TRBJ2-1; D possibly corresponds to TRBD1 (6 bases). This receptor was obtained from a girl aged 2-10 years with multiple sclerosis. The sequenced sample was blood. The CDR3 here is CASRDSVYNEQFF. The CDR3, as DNA: TGTGCCAGCAGGGACAGTGTGTACAATGAGCAGTTCTTC.